This TCR beta chain was profiled in a study of cytomegalovirus exposure and HLA in healthy donors. General study points: Clonal expansion was found to be greater in HLA-associated TCR beta chains than in equally common others in a later analysis. In vitro data verified a few CMV-associated chains as specific for CMV antigens. HLA restriction was apparent for most CMV-associated TCR beta chains in a later analysis.

As for this clone: Antigen unknown.

The PCR contained 60 Vbeta and 13 Jbeta primers. The table came from immunoSEQ multiplex PCR; TCRdb's copy has only in-frame clones and leaves some out. The data contain 150,000 to 200,000 clones, approximately 80% of them singletons. CDR3 size: 15 residues. Germline trimming cut 2 bases from V and 3 bases from J; bases unmatched to any gene: 6. Germline V gene lookup returns CDR1 MNHNS and CDR2 SASEGT. Sequenced sample: PBMCs. The chain joins TRBV6-1 to TRBJ2-7; 8 nucleotides align to TRBD1. This receptor was identified in a man younger than 35 in good health and CMV-seronegative. The CDR3 is CASSENPGGYYEQYF. In DNA form, the CDR3 reads TGTGCCAGCAGTGAAAATCCAGGGGGCTACTACGAGCAGTACTTC.